This T cell receptor beta chain stems from a study of T cell responses to AZD1222 COVID-19 vaccine (dated by TCRdb to the early 2020s). Describing the broader study: AZD1222 recipients given second doses at about 4 weeks or at about 12 weeks were pooled, since spike-specific TCR depth and breadth were not found to differ between the two schedules. TCR sequencing was performed for about 250 trial participants, of whom 207 were given two doses of AZD1222 and 26 were given two doses of MenACWY control vaccine. Trial participants were enrolled by age into 18-55, 56-69 and 70-plus year subgroups, with about 150, 28 and 57 TCR-sequenced participants respectively.

Inclusive of the bounding cysteine and phenylalanine, the CDR3 is 13 residues long. Of all the DNA, just the CDR3 is kept, 39 bases in frame from base 1. V gives up 9 bases and J gives up 3 bases, and the segment between their germline ends measures 14 bases. As encoded in the germline V gene (reference sequence), CDR1 is SEHNR while CDR2 is FQNEAQ. The CDR3 regions of human TCRbeta chains were subjected to immunosequencing. Concerning the study's data processing: Repertoire TCRs were checked for matches against a reference library of SARS-CoV-2-specific TCRs that had been generated using the MIRA antigen-specificity platform. Breadth was defined as the fraction of unique TCRs that were SARS-CoV-2-associated, and depth was defined as the fraction of total T cells that were SARS-CoV-2-associated. Using the MIRA data, each spike-specific TCR was assigned both to the spike region to which the TCR was reactive and to a CD4 or CD8 class. Log10-transformed breadth and depth values were compared by one-way ANOVA with Sidak's multiple comparisons tests. TCRdb's version of the immuneACCESS table is confined to in-frame rearrangements and falls short of the full clone set. An unresolved V gene accounts for under half of the shortfall where checked; the remainder is of unknown origin. The D gene and trimming were derived from the DNA, and the V and J assignments and clone size from that table. Present in this sample are more than 85,000 clones, 91% of which were seen just once. Together, the top ten hold 7.5% of the sample.

Points on this clone: Its recognized antigen is unknown. The record has no base qualities; no much larger clone is one base away.

The paper's findings and limits, for the study overall: CD4 TCRs associated with the vaccine covered the entire spike protein, and the dominant responses were in regions 160-218 and 743-854. The 56-69-year group was small, and its depth increase did not reach significance, likely because of low power. Participants were mostly white British, with more females than males. The authors suggested clonal diversity may have been underestimated. Because no samples from the day 14 peak response were available, repertoires could be characterized only after the peak T cell response. Conclusions about previously exposed vaccinees are limited because only 5 or 6 AZD1222 recipients were SARS-CoV-2 seropositive at baseline. Spike-specific TCR breadth and depth rose significantly after two AZD1222 doses compared with day 0 and with MenACWY recipients. Reportedly, close to half of the unique spike-specific TCRs recognized epitopes lying outside the regions that are mutated in the B.1.351 and B.1.1.7 variants.

The time point label of this sample denotes: baseline before first vaccination. The vaccinee samples were drawn from two UK trials, COV001 and COV002, one of which was a single-blind randomized controlled phase 2/3 trial testing AZD1222 (ChAdOx1 nCoV-19) in healthy adults. Trial participant PBMC samples were collected at day 0 and day 28 after the second dose for TCRbeta chain sequencing. This sample comprised peripheral blood, obtained on day 0 of AZD1222 vaccination. This receptor chain uses TRBV7-9 and TRBJ1-2, with TRBD1 tentatively as D gene (5 bases match). The sequence came from an adult in good health. The CDR3 region reads CASTGSGDYGYTF. The nucleotide sequence reads TGTGCCAGTACAGGATCGGGAGACTATGGCTACACCTTC.